Presented here are 5 T cell receptor beta chains from one specimen sequenced in a study of shared clonotypes between healthy human individuals. The assay was immunoSEQ multiplex PCR, and TCRdb's table has in-frame clones only and misses some. The sample shows about 600,000 clones, approximately 97% of them seen only once. The sequencing sample was made of naive CD4+ T cells sorted from blood. Stated subset: CD45RA+ positively selected. The receptors were gathered from a woman under 40 in good health.

V gene TRBV7-3 combines with J gene TRBJ2-3; 9 bases are a match to TRBD2. The CDR3 has 17 amino acids. Per the germline V gene, CDR1 is SGHTA and CDR2 is FQGTGA. After removal of 4 bases from V and 3 bases from J, the junction contained 11 bases not matched to a gene. The CDR3 sequence: CASSSVTLAGATDTQYF. DNA for the CDR3: TGTGCCAGCAGCTCGGTAACTTTAGCGGGAGCGACAGATACGCAGTATTTT.

The V gene is TRBV14, the J gene TRBJ2-7; 7 bases line up with TRBD1. The V gene's germline CDR1 is SGHDN and CDR2 FVKESK. The junction had 15 bases not matched to a gene; V was cut back by 4 bases and J by 6 bases. The CDR3 covers 16 residues. The CDR3 DNA follows: TGTGCCAGCAGCCTCCAACAGGGGCCGCCCGGAGGCGAGCAGTACTTC. Its protein is CASSLQQGPPGGEQYF.

The rearrangement joins TRBV18 to TRBJ2-3; TRBD1 matches at 10 bases. From germline, CDR1 is KGHSH and CDR2 LQKENI. V dropped 3 bases and J dropped 5; count of bases not matched to a gene: 2. This CDR3 has 14 amino acids. CDR3 DNA sequence: TGTGCCAGCTCACCTGGACAGGGGGGAGATACGCAGTATTTT. Its translation: CASSPGQGGDTQYF.

The rearrangement uses TRBV4-1 and TRBJ2-3; 7 positions agree with TRBD1. The CDR3 is 17 amino acids. V gave up 0 bases and J gave up 3 bases; unmatched junction bases: 9. Germline CDR1 reads MGHRA; CDR2 reads YSYEKL. CDR3 sequence reads: CASSQEKGTARTDTQYF. As DNA, the CDR3 is TGCGCCAGCAGCCAAGAGAAGGGGACAGCTCGGACAGATACGCAGTATTTT.

J is TRBJ1-5 and V is TRBV4-1; D is undetermined. This CDR3 has 13 residues. CDR1 is MGHRA, CDR2 YSYEKL, per germline. The V end was cut by 0 bases, the J end by 7 bases, with 7 bases between. As DNA, the CDR3 is TGCGCCAGCAGCCAAGAGGCGTTGCAGCCCCAGCATTTT. Residues: CASSQEALQPQHF.